This T cell receptor (beta chain) was obtained from a study of blood T cell repertoires in COVID-19. Study-level background: Sample material is recorded as cDNA or gDNA derived from T cells, B-cell-depleted T cells, or PBMCs.

The V end was cut by 5 bases, the J end by 9 bases, with 17 bases between. Per germline, CDR1 MNHEY and CDR2 SVGAGI. The CDR3 has 15 residues. The method was immunoSEQ multiplex PCR; TCRdb's version includes in-frame clones alone and lacks a portion of them. This sample carries fewer than 300,000 clones, 70% to 90% of them seen once, and the ten largest clones take roughly 0.8%. The J gene is TRBJ1-6, the V gene TRBV6-5, with D unclear. Specimen: peripheral blood. The sequence came from a woman in her twenties or thirties with acute or convalescent COVID-19. CDR3 amino acids: CASSPGILKSSPLHF. For the CDR3, the DNA is TGTGCCAGCAGTCCGGGAATTCTTAAATCTTCACCCCTCCACTTT.